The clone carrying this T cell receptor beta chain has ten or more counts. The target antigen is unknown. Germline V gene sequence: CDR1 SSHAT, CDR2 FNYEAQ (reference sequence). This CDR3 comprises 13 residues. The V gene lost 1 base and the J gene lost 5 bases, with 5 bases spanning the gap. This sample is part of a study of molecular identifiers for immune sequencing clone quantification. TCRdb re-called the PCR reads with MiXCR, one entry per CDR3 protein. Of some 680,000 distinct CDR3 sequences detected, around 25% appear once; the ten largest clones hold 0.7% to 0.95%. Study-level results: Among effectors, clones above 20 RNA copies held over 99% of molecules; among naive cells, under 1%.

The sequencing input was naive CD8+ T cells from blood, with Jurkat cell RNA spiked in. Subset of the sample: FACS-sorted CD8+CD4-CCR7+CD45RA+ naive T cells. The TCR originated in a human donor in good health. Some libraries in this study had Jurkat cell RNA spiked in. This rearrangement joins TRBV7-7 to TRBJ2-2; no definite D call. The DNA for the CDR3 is TGTGCCAGCAGCTTAGTCCTTACCGGGGAGCTGTTTTTT. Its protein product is CASSLVLTGELFF.